This TCR beta chain is from a study (dated by TCRdb to about 2013). This clonotype is medium-sized (0.01 to 0.1%). Its antigen is currently not known. Within one base of it there is no much larger clone, and no base qualities were kept. Its CDR3 holds 15 amino acids, cysteine through phenylalanine. The kept DNA is CDR3 alone, 45 bases in frame from the first base. V and J lose 0 bases and 0 bases, and a span of 6 bases separates them. According to the germline V gene, CDR1 reads LGHNA and CDR2 reads YSLEER. Sequencing took place on an Illumina Genome Analyzer IIx. Using fastp trimming at Q25 and MiXCR clonotype assembly, TCRdb reanalyzed the public sequencing data and kept in-frame beta chains. Rows with a matching CDR3 protein are joined into one entry that keeps the most common DNA and genes. The sample table contains over 14,000 distinct CDR3 sequences; only one count was recorded for 30% to 45% of them. The ten largest clonotypes hold about 16% of the sample.

The sample comprised blood. The V and J genes are TRBV4-3 and TRBJ2-4; there is no confident call for the D gene. This receptor was obtained from a human donor. The CDR3 protein sequence reads: CASSQDWGAKNIQYF. Here is the DNA: TGCGCCAGCAGCCAAGATTGGGGAGCCAAAAACATTCAGTACTTC.